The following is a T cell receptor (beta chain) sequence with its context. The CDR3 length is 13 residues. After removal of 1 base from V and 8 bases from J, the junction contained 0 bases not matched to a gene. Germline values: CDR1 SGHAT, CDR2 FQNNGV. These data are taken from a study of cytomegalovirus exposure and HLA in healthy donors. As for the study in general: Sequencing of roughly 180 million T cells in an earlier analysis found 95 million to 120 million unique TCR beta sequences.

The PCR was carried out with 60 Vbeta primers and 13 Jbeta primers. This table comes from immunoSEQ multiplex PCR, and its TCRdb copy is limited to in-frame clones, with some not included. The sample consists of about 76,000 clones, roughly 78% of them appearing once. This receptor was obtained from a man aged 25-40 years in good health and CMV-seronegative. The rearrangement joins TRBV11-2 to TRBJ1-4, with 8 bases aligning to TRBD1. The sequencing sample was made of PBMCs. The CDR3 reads CASSLGDREKLFF. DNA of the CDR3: TGTGCCAGCAGCTTAGGGGACAGGGAAAAACTGTTTTTT. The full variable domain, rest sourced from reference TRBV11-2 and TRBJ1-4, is EAGVAQSPRYKIIEKRQSVAFWCNPISGHATLYWYQQILGQGPKLLIQFQNNGVVDDSQLPKDRFSAERLKGVDSTLKIQPAKLEDSAVYLCASSLGDREKLFFGSGTQLSVL.